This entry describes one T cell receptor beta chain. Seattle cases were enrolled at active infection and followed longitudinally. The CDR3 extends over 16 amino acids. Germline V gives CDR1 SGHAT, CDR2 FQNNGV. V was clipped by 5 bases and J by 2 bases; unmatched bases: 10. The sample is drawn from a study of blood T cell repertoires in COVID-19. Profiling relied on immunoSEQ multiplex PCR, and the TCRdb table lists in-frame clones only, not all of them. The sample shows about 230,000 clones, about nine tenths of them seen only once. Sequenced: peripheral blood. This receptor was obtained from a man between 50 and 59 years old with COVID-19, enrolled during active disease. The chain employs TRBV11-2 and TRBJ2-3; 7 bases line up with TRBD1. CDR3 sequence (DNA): TGTGCCAGCAGCAAAGGACAGGCCGAAATCACAGATACGCAGTATTTT. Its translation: CASSKGQAEITDTQYF.